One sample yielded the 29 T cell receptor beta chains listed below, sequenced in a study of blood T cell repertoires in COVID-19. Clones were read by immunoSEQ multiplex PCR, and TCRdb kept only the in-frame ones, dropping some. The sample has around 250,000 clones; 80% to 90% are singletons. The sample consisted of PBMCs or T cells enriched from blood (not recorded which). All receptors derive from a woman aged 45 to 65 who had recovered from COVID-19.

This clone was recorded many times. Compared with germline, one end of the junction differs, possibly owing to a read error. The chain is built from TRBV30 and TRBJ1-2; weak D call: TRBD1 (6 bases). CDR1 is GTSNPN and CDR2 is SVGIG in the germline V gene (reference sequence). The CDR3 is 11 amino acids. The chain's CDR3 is CAWRFRQACSF. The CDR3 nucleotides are TGTGCCTGGAGATTTAGACAGGCCTGCTCCTTC.

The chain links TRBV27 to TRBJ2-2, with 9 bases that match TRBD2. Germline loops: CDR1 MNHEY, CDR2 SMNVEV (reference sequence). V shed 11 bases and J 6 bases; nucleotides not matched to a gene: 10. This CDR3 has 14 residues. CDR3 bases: TGTGCCGTCGGGGCGGGAGGGGTAGCCGGGGAGCTGTTTTTT. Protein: CAVGAGGVAGELFF.

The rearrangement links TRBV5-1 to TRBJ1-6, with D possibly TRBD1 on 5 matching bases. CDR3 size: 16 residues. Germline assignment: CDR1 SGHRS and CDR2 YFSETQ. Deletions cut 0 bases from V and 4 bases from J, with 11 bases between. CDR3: CASSLETGGYNSPLHF. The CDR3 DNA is TGCGCCAGCAGCTTGGAGACGGGGGGGTATAATTCACCCCTCCACTTT.

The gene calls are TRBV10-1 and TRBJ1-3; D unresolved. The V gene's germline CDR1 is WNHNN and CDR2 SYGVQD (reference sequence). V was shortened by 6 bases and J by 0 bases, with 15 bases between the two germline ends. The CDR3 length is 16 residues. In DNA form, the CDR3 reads TGCGCCAGCAGCGCCTATTCTGAATACTCTGGAAACACCATATATTTT. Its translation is CASSAYSEYSGNTIYF.

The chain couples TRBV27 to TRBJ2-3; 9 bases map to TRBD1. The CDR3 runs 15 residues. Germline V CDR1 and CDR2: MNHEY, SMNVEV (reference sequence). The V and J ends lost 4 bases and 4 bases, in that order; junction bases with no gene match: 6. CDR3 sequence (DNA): TGTGCCAGCAGTTCCGGACAGGGGTACGCAGATACGCAGTATTTT. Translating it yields CASSSGQGYADTQYF.

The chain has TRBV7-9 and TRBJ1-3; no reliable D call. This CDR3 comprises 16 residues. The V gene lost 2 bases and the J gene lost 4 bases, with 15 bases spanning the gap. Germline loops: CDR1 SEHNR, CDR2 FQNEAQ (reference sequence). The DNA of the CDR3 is TGTGCCAGCAGCTTATCCGGAACCGTAGCCGGAAACACCATATATTTT. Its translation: CASSLSGTVAGNTIYF.

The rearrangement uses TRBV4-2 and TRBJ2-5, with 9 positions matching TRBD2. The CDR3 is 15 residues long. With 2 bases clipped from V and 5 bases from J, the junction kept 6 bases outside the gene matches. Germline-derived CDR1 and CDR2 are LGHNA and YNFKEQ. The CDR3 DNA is TGTGCCAGCAGCCAATCAGCGGGAGGAGTGGAGACCCAGTACTTC. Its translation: CASSQSAGGVETQYF.

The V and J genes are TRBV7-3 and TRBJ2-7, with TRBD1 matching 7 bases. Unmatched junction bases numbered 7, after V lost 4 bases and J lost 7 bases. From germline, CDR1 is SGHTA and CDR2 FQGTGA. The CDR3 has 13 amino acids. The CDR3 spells CASSSTQGDEQYF. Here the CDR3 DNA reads TGTGCCAGCAGCTCGACCCAGGGGGATGAGCAGTACTTC.

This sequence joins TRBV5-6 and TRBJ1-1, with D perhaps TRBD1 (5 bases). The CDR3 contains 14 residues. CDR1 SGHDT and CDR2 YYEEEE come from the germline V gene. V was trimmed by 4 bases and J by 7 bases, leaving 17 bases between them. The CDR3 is CASSPARVRNEAFF. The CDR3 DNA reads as TGTGCCAGCAGCCCAGCCAGGGTTAGAAATGAAGCTTTCTTT.

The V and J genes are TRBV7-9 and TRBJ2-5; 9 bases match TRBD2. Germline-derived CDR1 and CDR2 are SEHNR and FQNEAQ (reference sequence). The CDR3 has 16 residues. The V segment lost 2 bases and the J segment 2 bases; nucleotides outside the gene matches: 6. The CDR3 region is CASSLISGRPQETQYF. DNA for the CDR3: TGTGCCAGCAGCTTAATTAGCGGGAGACCACAAGAGACCCAGTACTTC.

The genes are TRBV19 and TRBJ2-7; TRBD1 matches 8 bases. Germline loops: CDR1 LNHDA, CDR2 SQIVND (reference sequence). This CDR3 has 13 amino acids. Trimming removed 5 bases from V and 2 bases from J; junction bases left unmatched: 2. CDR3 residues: CASSAGQAYEQYF. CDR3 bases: TGTGCCAGTAGTGCGGGACAGGCCTACGAGCAGTACTTC. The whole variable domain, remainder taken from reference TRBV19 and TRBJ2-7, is DGGITQSPKYLFRKEGQNVTLSCEQNLNHDAMYWYRQDPGQGLRLIYYSQIVNDFQKGDIAEGYSVSREKKESFPLTVTSAQKNPTAFYLCASSAGQAYEQYFGPGTRLTVT.

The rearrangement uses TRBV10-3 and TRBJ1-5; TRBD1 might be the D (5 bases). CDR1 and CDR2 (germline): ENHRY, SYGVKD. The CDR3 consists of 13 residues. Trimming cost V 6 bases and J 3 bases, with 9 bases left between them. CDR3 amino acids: CAIRQGYNQPQHF. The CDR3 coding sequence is TGTGCCATCAGGCAGGGTTACAATCAGCCCCAGCATTTT.

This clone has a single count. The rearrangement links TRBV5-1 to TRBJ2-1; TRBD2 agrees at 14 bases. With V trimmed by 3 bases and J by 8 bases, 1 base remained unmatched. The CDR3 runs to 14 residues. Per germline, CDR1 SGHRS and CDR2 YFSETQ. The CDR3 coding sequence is TGCGCCAGCAGCTCGACTAGCGGGAGGGATGAGCAGTTCTTC. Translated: CASSSTSGRDEQFF.

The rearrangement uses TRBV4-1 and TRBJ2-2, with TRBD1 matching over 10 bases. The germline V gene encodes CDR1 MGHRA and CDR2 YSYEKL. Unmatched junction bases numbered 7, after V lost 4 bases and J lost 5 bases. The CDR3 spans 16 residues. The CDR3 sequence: CASSPPGQGRTGELFF. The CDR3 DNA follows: TGCGCCAGCAGCCCGCCGGGACAGGGGAGGACCGGGGAGCTGTTTTTT.

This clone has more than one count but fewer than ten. Here the CDR3 DNA reads TGTGCCAGCATCGCAGGGGGTCTGGCCCGCAGCTACGAGCAGTACTTC. Translation: CASIAGGLARSYEQYF. The chain has TRBV2 and TRBJ2-7, with 7 bases identical to TRBD1. Trimming at V came to 7 bases and at J to 3 bases, leaving 15 bases not matched to a gene. CDR1 SNHLY and CDR2 FYNNEI come from the germline V gene. This CDR3 is built from 16 residues. The variable domain in full, with the rest retrieved from reference TRBV2 and TRBJ2-7, is EPEVTQTPSHQVTQMGQEVILRCVPISNHLYFYWYRQILGQKVEFLVSFYNNEISEKSEIFDDQFSVERPDGSNFTLKIRSTKLEDSAMYFCASIAGGLARSYEQYFGPGTRLTVT.

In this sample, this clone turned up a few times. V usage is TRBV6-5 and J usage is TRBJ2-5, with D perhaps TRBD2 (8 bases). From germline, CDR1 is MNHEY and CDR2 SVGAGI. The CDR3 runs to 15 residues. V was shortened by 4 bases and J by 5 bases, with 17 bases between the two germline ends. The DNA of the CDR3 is TGTGCCAGCAGTTCGGGAGGGGGCGTCTGGGAGACCCAGTACTTC. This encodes CASSSGGGVWETQYF.

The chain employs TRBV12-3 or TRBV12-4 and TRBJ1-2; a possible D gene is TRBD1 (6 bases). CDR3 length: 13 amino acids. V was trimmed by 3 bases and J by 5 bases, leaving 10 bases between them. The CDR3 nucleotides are TGTGCCAGCAGTTTGGGGGCCCCTTATGGCTACACCTTC. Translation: CASSLGAPYGYTF.

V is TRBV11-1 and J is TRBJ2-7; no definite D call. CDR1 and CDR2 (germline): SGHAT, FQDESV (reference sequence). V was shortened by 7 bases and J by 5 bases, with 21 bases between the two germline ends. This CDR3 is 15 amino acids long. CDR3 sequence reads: CASTLTGRYDHEQYF. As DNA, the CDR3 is TGTGCCAGCACCCTTACCGGCAGGTACGACCACGAGCAGTACTTC.

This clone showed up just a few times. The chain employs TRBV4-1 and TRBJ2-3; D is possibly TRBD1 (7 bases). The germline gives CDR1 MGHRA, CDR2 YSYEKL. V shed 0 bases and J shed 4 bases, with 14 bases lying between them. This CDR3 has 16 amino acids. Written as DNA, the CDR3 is TGCGCCAGCAGCCAAGATAGCGGCAGGGGGGCAGATACGCAGTATTTT. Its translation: CASSQDSGRGADTQYF.

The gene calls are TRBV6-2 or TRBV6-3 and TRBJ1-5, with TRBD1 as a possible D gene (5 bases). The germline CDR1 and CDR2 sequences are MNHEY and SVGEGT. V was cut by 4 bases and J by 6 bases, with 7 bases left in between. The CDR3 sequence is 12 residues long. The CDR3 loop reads CASSSGGQPQHF. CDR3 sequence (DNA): TGTGCCAGCAGTTCGGGGGGTCAGCCCCAGCATTTT.

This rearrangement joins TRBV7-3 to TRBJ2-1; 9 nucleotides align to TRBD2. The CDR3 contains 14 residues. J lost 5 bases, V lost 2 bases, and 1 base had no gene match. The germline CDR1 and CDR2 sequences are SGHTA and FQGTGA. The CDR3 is CASSLAGGDNEQFF. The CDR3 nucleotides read TGTGCCAGCAGCTTAGCGGGAGGGGACAATGAGCAGTTCTTC.

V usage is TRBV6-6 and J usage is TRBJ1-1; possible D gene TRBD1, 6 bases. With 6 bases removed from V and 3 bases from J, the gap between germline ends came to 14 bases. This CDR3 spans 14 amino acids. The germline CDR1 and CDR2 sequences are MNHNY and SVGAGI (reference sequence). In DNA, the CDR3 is TGTGCCAGCAGGATCAGGGGATTGGACACTGAAGCTTTCTTT. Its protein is CASRIRGLDTEAFF.

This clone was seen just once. This CDR3 reads CASSPGGYSGNTIYF. In DNA, the CDR3 is TGCGCCAGCAGCCCAGGGGGATACTCTGGAAACACCATATATTTT. This chain connects TRBV5-1 to TRBJ1-3, with 7 bases aligning to TRBD1. This CDR3 has 15 residues. V lost 4 bases, J lost 0 bases, and 4 bases stayed unmatched. Looked up from germline, CDR1 is SGHRS and CDR2 is YFSETQ. The complete variable domain, with remaining parts taken from reference TRBV5-1 and TRBJ1-3, reads KAGVTQTPRYLIKTRGQQVTLSCSPISGHRSVSWYQQTPGQGLQFLFEYFSETQRNKGNFPGRFSGRQFSNSRSEMNVSTLELGDSALYLCASSPGGYSGNTIYFGEGSWLTVV.

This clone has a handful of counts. The chain's CDR3 is CASSPTWNTGELFF. CDR3 nucleotides: TGTGCCAGCAGCCCTACTTGGAACACCGGGGAGCTGTTTTTT. This chain connects TRBV11-2 to TRBJ2-2; D call uncertain. CDR1 SGHAT and CDR2 FQNNGV come from the germline V gene. This CDR3 comprises 14 residues. V lost 5 bases to trimming and J lost 1 base, with 8 bases between them.

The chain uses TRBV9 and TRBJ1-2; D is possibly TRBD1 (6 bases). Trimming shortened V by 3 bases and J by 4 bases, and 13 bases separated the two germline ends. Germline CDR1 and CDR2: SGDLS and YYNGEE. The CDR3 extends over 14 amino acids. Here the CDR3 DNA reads TGTGCCAGCAGCGCTCTACAGGGTGGCTATGGCTACACCTTC. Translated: CASSALQGGYGYTF.

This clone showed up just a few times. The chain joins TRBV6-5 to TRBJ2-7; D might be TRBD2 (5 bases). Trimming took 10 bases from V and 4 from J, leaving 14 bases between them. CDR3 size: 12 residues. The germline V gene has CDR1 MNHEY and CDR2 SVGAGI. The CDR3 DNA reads TGTGCCACCCAGGACGGGATATACGAGCAGTACTTC. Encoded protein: CATQDGIYEQYF.

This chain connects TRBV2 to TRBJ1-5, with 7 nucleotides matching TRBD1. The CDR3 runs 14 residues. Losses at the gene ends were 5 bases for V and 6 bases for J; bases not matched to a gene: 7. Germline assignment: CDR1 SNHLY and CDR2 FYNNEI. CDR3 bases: TGTGCCAGCAGTCCCACAGGGGCGGGTCAGCCCCAGCATTTT. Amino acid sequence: CASSPTGAGQPQHF. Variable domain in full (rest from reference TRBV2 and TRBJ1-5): EPEVTQTPSHQVTQMGQEVILRCVPISNHLYFYWYRQILGQKVEFLVSFYNNEISEKSEIFDDQFSVERPDGSNFTLKIRSTKLEDSAMYFCASSPTGAGQPQHFGDGTRLSIL.

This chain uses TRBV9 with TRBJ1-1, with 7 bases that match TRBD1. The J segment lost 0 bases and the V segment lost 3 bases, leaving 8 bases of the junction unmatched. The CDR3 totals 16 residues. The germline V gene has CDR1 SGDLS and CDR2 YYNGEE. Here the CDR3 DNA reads TGTGCCAGCAGCGATGGGACAGACTACATGAACACTGAAGCTTTCTTT. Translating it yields CASSDGTDYMNTEAFF.

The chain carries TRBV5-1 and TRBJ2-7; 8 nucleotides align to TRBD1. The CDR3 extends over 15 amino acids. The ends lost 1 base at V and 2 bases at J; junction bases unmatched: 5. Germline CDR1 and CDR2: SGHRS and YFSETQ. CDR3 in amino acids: CASSLLDRVTYEQYF. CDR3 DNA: TGCGCCAGCAGCTTGTTGGACAGGGTTACCTACGAGCAGTACTTC.